These T cell receptor beta chains were read from a single sample in a study of beta chain features in type 1 diabetes. Data came from immunoSEQ multiplex PCR; TCRdb stores just in-frame clones and leaves some out. This repertoire shows about 150,000 clones, over 7.5% found once; its top ten account for 0.55% to 0.65%. The sequenced material came from central memory CD4+ T cells from blood. Source of these receptors: a man younger than 35 in good health. The CDR3 runs from the conserved cysteine through the conserved F or W. Each record gives: clone size, J gene, V gene, CDR3 protein. Clone size is given for some rows only: seen once, a few or many times, or a class if the clone is expanded.

NA TRBJ2-3 TRBV6-5 CASSYSYGLADTQYF
many TRBJ2-3 TRBV5-1 CASSAGQATDTQYF
few TRBJ2-3 TRBV4-3 CASSQTMGVTDTQYF
few TRBJ2-1 TRBV19 CASKSGRGYNEQFF
few TRBJ2-3 TRBV27 CASSPDFTDTQYF
NA TRBJ1-5 TRBV5-6 CASSLHGSNQPQHF
NA TRBJ1-1 TRBV9 CASRRDTEAFF
NA TRBJ2-5 TRBV6-6 CASSSGTVQETQYF
many TRBJ2-7 TRBV7-2 CASSRPDSSSYEQYF
few TRBJ2-3 TRBV7-9 CASSRSTTSEGIDTQYF
many TRBJ1-5 TRBV18 CASSPKTGGAQSQPQHF
NA TRBJ2-2 TRBV19 CASSRTEGTGELFF
many TRBJ1-1 TRBV29-1 CSGGLQANTEAFF
few TRBJ1-5 TRBV7-2 CASSLASGGNQPQHF
NA TRBJ2-5 TRBV7-2 CASSSRTSGYGTQYF
NA TRBJ2-7 TRBV7-2 CASSLVGRGSYEQYF
NA TRBJ2-3 TRBV9 CASSVGVDTQYF
many TRBJ1-2 TRBV28 CASSGPGQGFYGYTF
NA TRBJ2-7 TRBV28 CASRTLRDSSYEQYF
NA TRBJ1-1 TRBV7-8 CASSLDRGTEAFF
NA TRBJ1-1 TRBV27 CASSSRGSTEAFF
NA TRBJ2-1 TRBV9 CASGPISGYNEQFF
few TRBJ2-7 TRBV18 CASSPQGGYEQYF
few TRBJ2-6 TRBV4-2 CASSQDTGAGGANVLTF
few TRBJ1-2 TRBV5-8 CASSQGPTGNYGYTF
few TRBJ2-7 TRBV28 CASSLWASGGSYEQYF
few TRBJ2-7 TRBV7-2 CASSPSSSGIPYEQYF
few TRBJ2-3 TRBV7-2 CASSLEGPGQGWADTQYF
few TRBJ2-5 TRBV30 CAWSSMGIGGETQYF
NA TRBJ2-1 TRBV5-4 CASRDREGDNEQFF
few TRBJ1-2 TRBV5-1 CASSLAGTANYGYTF
NA TRBJ1-5 TRBV4-2 CASSQVFGQGNQPQHF
many TRBJ1-5 TRBV7-2 CASSLTGTGDQPQHF
few TRBJ1-2 TRBV7-2 CASSLSRTYGYTF
many TRBJ2-6 TRBV7-3 CASSRDGANVLTF
few TRBJ2-7 TRBV6-1 CASSEGSGRRRVHEQYF
few TRBJ2-1 TRBV5-6 CASSYGLAGKEQFF
NA TRBJ2-7 TRBV2 CASRKEPGQGGYEQYF
few TRBJ1-6 TRBV2 CASSRNQVSNSPLHF
few TRBJ2-5 TRBV25-1 CASREGGAGVETQYF
few TRBJ2-3 TRBV4-3 CASSLTGLAGVDTQYF
few TRBJ1-5 TRBV29-1 CSVGWTGNQPQHF
many TRBJ2-1 TRBV29-1 CSVASGSEQFF
few TRBJ1-1 TRBV7-2 CASSLWTGGMNTEAFF
few TRBJ2-2 TRBV11-2 CASSLQGSGELFF
many TRBJ2-5 TRBV18 CASSPAQETQYF